Reported below is one T cell receptor (beta chain). The data stem from a study of identical twins. In germline, CDR1 is SGHRS, CDR2 YFSETQ. Trimming stripped 6 bases from V and 2 bases from J, with 15 bases between. The CDR3 consists of 14 residues. MiXCR, applied by TCRdb to the 5' RACE reads, yields one record per CDR3 protein. The top ten hold 1.6% of the sample, which has approximately 630,000 distinct CDR3 sequences, around 7.5% seen once. This same sample was also taken into another study, of yellow fever vaccine responses in identical twins. From that paper: The authors reported partly convergent, partly personalized vaccine responses in identical twins.

The sample taken for sequencing was PBMCs. The chain carries TRBV5-1 and TRBJ2-7, with a possible D match to TRBD1 (6 bases). The TCR was taken from a woman in her late teens or twenties in good health. CDR3 protein: CASTWGQPTYEQYF. DNA of the CDR3: TGCGCCAGCACCTGGGGGCAGCCAACCTACGAGCAGTACTTC.